This TCR beta chain was observed in a study of blood T cell repertoires in COVID-19. Study information: Sites in the United States, Italy and Spain provided acute and convalescent COVID-19 samples.

Enrolled through a virtual design, the participants were between roughly 18 and 90 years of age and came from 24 US areas. Participant-given clinical history determined each cohort assignment. Clones were read by immunoSEQ multiplex PCR, and TCRdb kept only the in-frame ones, dropping some. The sample has approximately 200,000 clones, roughly 82% seen once. Germline loops: CDR1 MNHEY, CDR2 SMNVEV (reference sequence). This CDR3 contains 13 residues. With 4 bases removed from V and 5 bases from J, the gap between germline ends came to 9 bases. The chain uses TRBV27 and TRBJ1-5; D remains ambiguous. This sequence was found in a woman between 25 and 40 years old who had recovered from COVID-19. What was sequenced was PBMCs or T cells enriched from blood (not recorded which). The CDR3 here is CASSWRRDQPQHF. The DNA for the CDR3 is TGTGCCAGCAGTTGGAGAAGAGATCAGCCCCAGCATTTT.